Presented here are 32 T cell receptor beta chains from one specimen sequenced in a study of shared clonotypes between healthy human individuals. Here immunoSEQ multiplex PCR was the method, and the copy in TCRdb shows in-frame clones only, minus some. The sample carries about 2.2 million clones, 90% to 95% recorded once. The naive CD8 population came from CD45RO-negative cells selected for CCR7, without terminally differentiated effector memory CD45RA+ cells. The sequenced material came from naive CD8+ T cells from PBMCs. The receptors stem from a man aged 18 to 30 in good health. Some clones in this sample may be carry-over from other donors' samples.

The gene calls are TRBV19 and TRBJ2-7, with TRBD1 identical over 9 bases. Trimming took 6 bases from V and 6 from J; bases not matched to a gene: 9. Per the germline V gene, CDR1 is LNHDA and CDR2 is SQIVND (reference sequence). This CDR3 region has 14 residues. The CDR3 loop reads CASSPGTGTAEQYF. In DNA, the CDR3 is TGTGCCAGTAGCCCCGGGACAGGGACCGCCGAGCAGTACTTC. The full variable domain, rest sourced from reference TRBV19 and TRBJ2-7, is DGGITQSPKYLFRKEGQNVTLSCEQNLNHDAMYWYRQDPGQGLRLIYYSQIVNDFQKGDIAEGYSVSREKKESFPLTVTSAQKNPTAFYLCASSPGTGTAEQYFGPGTRLTVT.

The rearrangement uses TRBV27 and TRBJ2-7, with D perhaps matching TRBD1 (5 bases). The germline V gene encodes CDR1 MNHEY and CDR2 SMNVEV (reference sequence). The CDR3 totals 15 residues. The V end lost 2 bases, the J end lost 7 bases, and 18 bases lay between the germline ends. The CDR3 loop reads CASSLEPGLIREQYF. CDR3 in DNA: TGTGCCAGCAGTTTAGAGCCAGGGTTGATTCGTGAGCAGTACTTC.

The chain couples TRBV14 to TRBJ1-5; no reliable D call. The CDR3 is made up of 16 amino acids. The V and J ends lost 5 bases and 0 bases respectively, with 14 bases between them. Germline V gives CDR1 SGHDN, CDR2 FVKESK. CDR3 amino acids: CASSSLDPYSNQPQHF. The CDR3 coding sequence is TGTGCCAGCAGCTCTCTCGACCCTTATAGCAATCAGCCCCAGCATTTT.

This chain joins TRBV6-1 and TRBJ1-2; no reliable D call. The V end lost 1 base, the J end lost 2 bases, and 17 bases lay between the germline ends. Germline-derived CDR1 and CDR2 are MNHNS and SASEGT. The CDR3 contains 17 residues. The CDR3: CASSEDGRWRLNYGYTF. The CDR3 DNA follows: TGTGCCAGCAGTGAAGACGGCAGGTGGCGGTTAAACTATGGCTACACCTTC.

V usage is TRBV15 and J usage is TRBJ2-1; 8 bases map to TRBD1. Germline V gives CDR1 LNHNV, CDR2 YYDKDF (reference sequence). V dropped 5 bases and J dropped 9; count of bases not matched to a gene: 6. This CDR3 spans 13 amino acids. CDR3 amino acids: CATSGRTGSEQFF. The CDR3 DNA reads TGTGCCACCAGCGGAAGGACAGGGTCTGAGCAGTTCTTC.

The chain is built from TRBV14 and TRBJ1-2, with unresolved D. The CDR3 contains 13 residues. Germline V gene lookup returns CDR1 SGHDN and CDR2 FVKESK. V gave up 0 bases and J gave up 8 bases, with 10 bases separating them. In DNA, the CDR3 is TGTGCCAGCAGCCAAGACGCGCGGGGAGGCTACACCTTC. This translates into CASSQDARGGYTF.

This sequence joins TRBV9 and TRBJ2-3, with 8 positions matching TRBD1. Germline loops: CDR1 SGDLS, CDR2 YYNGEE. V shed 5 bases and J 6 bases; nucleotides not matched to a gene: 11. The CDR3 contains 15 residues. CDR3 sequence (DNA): TGTGCCAGCAGGGAGGGACAGGCCGCGTCCGATACGCAGTATTTT. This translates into CASREGQAASDTQYF.

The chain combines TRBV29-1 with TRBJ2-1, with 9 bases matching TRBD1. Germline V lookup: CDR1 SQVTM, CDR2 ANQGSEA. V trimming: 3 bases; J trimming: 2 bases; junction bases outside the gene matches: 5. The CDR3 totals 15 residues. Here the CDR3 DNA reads TGCAGCGTTGATATGAGGGACAGGGCCTACAATGAGCAGTTCTTC. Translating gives CSVDMRDRAYNEQFF.

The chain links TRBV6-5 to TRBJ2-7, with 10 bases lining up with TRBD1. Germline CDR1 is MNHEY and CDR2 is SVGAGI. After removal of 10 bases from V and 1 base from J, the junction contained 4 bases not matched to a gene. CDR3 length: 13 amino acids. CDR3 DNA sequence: TGTGCCACCCTGGACAGGGGGTCCTACGAGCAGTACTTC. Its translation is CATLDRGSYEQYF.

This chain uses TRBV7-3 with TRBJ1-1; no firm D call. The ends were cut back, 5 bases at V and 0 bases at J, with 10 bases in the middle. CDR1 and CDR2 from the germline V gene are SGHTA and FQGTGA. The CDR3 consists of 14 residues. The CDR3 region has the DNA TGTGCCAGCAGCCGGTTGTTCATGAACACTGAAGCTTTCTTT. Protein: CASSRLFMNTEAFF.

DNA of the CDR3: TGTGCCAGTAGAAGCAGCCCTTATAGCAATCAGCCCCAGCATTTT. Its translation: CASRSSPYSNQPQHF. The chain employs TRBV19 and TRBJ1-5; D gene ambiguous. The CDR3 is 15 residues long. CDR1 and CDR2 from the germline V gene are LNHDA and SQIVND (reference sequence). Trimming shortened V by 6 bases and J by 0 bases, and 12 bases separated the two germline ends.

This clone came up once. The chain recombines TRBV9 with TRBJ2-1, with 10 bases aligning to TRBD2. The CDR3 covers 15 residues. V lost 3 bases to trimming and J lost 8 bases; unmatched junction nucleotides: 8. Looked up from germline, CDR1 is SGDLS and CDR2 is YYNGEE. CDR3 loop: CASSASGSGGDEQFF. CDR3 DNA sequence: TGTGCCAGCAGCGCAAGCGGGAGCGGGGGGGATGAGCAGTTCTTC. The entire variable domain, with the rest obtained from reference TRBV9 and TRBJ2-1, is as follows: DSGVTQTPKHLITATGQRVTLRCSPRSGDLSVYWYQQSLDQGLQFLIQYYNGEERAKGNILERFSAQQFPDLHSELNLSSLELGDSALYFCASSASGSGGDEQFFGPGTRLTVL.

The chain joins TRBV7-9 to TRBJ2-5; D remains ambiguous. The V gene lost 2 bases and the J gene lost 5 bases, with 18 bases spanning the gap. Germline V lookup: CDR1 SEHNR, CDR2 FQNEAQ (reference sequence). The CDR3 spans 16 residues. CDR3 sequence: CASSLSATSIQETQYF. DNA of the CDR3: TGTGCCAGCAGCTTATCTGCTACCAGTATCCAGGAGACCCAGTACTTC.

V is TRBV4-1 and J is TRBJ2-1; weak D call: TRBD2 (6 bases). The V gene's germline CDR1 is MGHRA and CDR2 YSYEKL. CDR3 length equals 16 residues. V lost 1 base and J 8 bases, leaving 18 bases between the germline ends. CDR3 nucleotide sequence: TGCGCCAGCAGCCAAGGCGCGGGGACCCTTGGCGATGAGCAGTTCTTC. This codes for CASSQGAGTLGDEQFF.

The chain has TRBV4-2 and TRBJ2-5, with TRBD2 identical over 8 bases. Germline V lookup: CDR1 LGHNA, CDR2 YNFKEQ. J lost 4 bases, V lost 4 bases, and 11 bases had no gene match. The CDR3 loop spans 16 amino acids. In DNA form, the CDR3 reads TGTGCCAGCAGCCTTAACTCGCACGGGAGGGTAGAGACCCAGTACTTC. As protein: CASSLNSHGRVETQYF.

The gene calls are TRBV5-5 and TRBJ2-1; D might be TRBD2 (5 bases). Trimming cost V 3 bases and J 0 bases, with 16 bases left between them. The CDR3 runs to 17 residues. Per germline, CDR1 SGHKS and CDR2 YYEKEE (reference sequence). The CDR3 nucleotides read TGTGCCAGCAGCTACCTGAGCCCTAGCAGCTCCTACAATGAGCAGTTCTTC. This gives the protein CASSYLSPSSSYNEQFF. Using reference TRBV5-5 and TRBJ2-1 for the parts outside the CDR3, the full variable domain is DAGVTQSPTHLIKTRGQQVTLRCSPISGHKSVSWYQQVLGQGPQFIFQYYEKEERGRGNFPDRFSARQFPNYSSELNVNALLLGDSALYLCASSYLSPSSSYNEQFFGPGTRLTVL.

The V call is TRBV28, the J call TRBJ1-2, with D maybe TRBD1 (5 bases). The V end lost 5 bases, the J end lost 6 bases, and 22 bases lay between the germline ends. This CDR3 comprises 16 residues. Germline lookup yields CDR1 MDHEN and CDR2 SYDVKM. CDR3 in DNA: TGTGCCAGCAGTCTACTACGGCTCGGGGGGGTTAATGGCTACACCTTC. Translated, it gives CASSLLRLGGVNGYTF.

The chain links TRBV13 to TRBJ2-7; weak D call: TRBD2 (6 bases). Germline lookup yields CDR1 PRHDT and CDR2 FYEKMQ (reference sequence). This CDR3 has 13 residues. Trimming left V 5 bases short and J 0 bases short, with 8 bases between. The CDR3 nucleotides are TGTGCCAGCAGCGGGCGGGGCTCCTACGAGCAGTACTTC. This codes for CASSGRGSYEQYF.

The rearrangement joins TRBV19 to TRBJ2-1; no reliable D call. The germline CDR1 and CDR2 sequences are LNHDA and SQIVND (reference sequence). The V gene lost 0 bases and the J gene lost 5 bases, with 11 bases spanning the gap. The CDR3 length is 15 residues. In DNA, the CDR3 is TGTGCCAGTAGTATAGATGGGGAATCCAACAATGAGCAGTTCTTC. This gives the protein CASSIDGESNNEQFF.

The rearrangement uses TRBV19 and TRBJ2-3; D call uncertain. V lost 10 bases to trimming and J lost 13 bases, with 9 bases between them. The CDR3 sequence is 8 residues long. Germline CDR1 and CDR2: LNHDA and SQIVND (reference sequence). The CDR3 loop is CAINGEYF. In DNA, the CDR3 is TGTGCCATTAACGGCGAGTATTTT.

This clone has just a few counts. The chain's CDR3 is CASSDPRITEAFF. The CDR3 nucleotides are TGTGCCAGCAGTGATCCCAGAATCACTGAAGCTTTCTTT. This chain connects TRBV2 to TRBJ1-1; no firm D call. CDR1 and CDR2 from the germline V gene are SNHLY and FYNNEI. Trimming shortened V by 3 bases and J by 4 bases, and 9 bases separated the two germline ends. The CDR3 sequence is 13 residues long.

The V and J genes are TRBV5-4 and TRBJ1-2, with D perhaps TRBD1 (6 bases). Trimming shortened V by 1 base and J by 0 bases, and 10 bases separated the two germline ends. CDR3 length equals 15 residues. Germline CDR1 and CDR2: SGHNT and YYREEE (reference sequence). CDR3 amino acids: CASSLRPGANYGYTF. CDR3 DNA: TGTGCCAGCAGCTTGAGACCAGGGGCTAACTATGGCTACACCTTC.

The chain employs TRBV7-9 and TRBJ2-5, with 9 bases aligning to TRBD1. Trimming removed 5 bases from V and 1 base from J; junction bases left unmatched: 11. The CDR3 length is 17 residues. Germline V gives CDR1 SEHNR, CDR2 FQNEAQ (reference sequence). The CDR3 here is CASSPQGAGTLQETQYF. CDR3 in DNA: TGTGCCAGCAGCCCACAGGGGGCTGGCACGCTCCAAGAGACCCAGTACTTC.

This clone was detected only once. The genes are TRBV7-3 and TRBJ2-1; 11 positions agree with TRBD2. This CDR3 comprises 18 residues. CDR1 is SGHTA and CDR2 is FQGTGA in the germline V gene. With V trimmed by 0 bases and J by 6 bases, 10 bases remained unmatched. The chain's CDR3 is CASSLTFGLAGGGNEQFF. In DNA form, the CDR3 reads TGTGCCAGCAGCTTAACGTTCGGGTTAGCGGGAGGGGGCAATGAGCAGTTCTTC.

The CDR3 DNA reads TGTGCCAGCAGCTTAGACGGGTCCTCTGGAAACACCATATATTTT. Translating gives CASSLDGSSGNTIYF. The J gene is TRBJ1-3, the V gene TRBV7-8; D is unclear. V was clipped by 1 base and J by 0 bases, with 7 bases between them. CDR1 is SGHVS and CDR2 is FQNEAQ in the germline V gene. The CDR3 totals 15 residues. The full variable domain, in which reference TRBV7-8 and TRBJ1-3 provide the parts outside the CDR3, is GAGVSQSPRYKVAKRGQDVALRCDPISGHVSLFWYQQALGQGPEFLTYFQNEAQLDKSGLPSDRFFAERPEGSVSTLKIQRTQQEDSAVYLCASSLDGSSGNTIYFGEGSWLTVV.

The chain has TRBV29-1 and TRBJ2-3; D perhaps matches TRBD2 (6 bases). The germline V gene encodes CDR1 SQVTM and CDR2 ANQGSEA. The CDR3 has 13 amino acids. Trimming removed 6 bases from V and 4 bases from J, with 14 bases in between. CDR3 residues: CSVPGRRADTQYF. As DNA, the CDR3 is TGCAGCGTCCCGGGACGGAGGGCAGATACGCAGTATTTT.

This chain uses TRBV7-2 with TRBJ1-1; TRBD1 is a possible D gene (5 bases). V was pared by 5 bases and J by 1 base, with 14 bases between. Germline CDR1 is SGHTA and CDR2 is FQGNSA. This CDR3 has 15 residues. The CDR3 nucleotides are TGTGCCAGCAGCAAACCGAGGGGCCAGAACACTGAAGCTTTCTTT. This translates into CASSKPRGQNTEAFF.

As DNA, the CDR3 is TGCGCCAGCACGACGGGACTAGCAAACTACAATGAGCAGTTCTTC. Its protein product is CASTTGLANYNEQFF. The chain has TRBV10-2 and TRBJ2-1; 9 positions match TRBD2. V shed 7 bases, J shed 3 bases, and the junction held 7 bases outside the gene matches. Germline V gene sequence: CDR1 WSHSY, CDR2 SAAADI. CDR3 length equals 15 residues.

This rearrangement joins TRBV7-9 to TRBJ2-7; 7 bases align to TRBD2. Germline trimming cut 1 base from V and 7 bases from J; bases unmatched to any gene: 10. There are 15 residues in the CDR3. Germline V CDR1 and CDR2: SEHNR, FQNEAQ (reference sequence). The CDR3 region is CASSLGGLTSWEQYF. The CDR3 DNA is TGTGCCAGCAGCTTAGGGGGACTAACCTCCTGGGAGCAGTACTTC.

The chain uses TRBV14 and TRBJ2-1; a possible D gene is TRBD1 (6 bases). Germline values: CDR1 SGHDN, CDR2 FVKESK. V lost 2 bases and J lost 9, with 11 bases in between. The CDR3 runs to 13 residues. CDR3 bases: TGTGCCAGCAGCCAATACCAGGGGCTTGAGCAGTTCTTC. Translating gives CASSQYQGLEQFF.

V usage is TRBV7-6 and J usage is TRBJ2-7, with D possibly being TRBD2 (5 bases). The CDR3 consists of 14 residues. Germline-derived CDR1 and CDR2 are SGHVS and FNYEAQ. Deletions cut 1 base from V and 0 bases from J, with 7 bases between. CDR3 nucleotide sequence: TGTGCCAGCAGCTTAGGGACTTTCTCCTACGAGCAGTACTTC. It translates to CASSLGTFSYEQYF. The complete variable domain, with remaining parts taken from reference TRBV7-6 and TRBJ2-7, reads GAGVSQSPRYKVTKRGQDVALRCDPISGHVSLYWYRQALGQGPEFLTYFNYEAQQDKSGLPNDRFSAERPEGSISTLTIQRTEQRDSAMYRCASSLGTFSYEQYFGPGTRLTVT.

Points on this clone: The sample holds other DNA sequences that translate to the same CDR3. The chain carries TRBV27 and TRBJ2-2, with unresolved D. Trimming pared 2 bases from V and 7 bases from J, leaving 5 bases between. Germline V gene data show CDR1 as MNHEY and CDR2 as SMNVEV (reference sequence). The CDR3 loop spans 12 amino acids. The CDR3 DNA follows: TGTGCCAGCAGTTTAATCGGCGGGGAGCTGTTTTTT. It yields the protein CASSLIGGELFF.